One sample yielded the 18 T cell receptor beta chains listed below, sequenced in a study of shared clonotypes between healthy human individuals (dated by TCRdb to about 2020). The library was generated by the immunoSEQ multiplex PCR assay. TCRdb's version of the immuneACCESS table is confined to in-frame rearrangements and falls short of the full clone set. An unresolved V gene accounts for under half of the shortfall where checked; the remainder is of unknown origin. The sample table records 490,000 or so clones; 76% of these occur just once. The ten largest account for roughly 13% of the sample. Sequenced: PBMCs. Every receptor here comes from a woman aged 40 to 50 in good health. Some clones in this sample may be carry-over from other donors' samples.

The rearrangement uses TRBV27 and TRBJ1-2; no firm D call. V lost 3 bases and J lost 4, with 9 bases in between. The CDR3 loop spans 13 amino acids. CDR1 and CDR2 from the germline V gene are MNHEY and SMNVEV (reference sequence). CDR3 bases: TGTGCCAGCAGTTTGGGGTCGAGCTATGGCTACACCTTC. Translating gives CASSLGSSYGYTF.

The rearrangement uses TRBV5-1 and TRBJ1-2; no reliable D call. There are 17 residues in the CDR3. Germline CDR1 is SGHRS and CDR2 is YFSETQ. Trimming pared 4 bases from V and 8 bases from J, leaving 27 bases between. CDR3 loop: CASSPSQTAREVRGYTF. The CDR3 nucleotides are TGCGCCAGCAGCCCCAGCCAGACGGCGCGGGAAGTGAGGGGCTACACCTTC. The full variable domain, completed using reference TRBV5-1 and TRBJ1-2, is KAGVTQTPRYLIKTRGQQVTLSCSPISGHRSVSWYQQTPGQGLQFLFEYFSETQRNKGNFPGRFSGRQFSNSRSEMNVSTLELGDSALYLCASSPSQTAREVRGYTFGSGTRLTVV.

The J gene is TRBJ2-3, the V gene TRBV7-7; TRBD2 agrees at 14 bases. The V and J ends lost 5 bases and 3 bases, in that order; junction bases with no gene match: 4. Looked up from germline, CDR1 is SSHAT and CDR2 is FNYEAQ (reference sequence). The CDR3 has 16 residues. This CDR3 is CASSAGLAGVTDTQYF. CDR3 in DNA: TGTGCCAGCAGCGCGGGACTAGCGGGAGTGACAGATACGCAGTATTTT.

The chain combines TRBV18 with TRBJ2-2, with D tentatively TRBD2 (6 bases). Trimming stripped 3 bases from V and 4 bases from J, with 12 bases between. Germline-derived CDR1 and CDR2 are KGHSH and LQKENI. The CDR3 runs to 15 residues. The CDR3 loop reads CASSPGLLGTGELFF. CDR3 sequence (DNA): TGTGCCAGCTCACCGGGACTTCTCGGCACCGGGGAGCTGTTTTTT.

The CDR3: CASSVEGRSGANVLTF. The CDR3 bases are TGTGCCAGCAGCGTAGAGGGTAGGTCTGGGGCCAACGTCCTGACTTTC. The chain uses TRBV9 and TRBJ2-6; D remains ambiguous. The CDR3 consists of 16 residues. The germline gives CDR1 SGDLS, CDR2 YYNGEE. The ends were cut back, 0 bases at V and 1 base at J, with 8 bases in the middle.

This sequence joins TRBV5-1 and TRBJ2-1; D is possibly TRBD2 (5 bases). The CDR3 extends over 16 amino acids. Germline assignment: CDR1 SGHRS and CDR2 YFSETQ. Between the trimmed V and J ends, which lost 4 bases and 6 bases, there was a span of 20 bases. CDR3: CASSLLTGSALNEQFF. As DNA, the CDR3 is TGCGCCAGCAGCCTACTGACGGGGTCCGCTCTCAATGAGCAGTTCTTC.

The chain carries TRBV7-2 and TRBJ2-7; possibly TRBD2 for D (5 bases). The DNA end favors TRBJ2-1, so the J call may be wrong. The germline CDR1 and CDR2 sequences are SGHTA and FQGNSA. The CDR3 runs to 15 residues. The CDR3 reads CASSLVRATGNEQFF. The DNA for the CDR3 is TGTGCCAGCAGCTTAGTGCGGGCTACGGGCAATGAGCAGTTCTTC.

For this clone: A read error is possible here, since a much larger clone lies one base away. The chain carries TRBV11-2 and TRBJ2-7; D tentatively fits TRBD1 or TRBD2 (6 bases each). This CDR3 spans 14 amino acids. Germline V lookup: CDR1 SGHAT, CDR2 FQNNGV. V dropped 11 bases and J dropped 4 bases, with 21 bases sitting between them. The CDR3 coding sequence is TGTGCCGGCAAAACCCCGAGAGGGGGGTACGAGCAGTACTTC. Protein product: CAGKTPRGGYEQYF.

The chain's CDR3 is CASSSQGYTQYF. CDR3 coding DNA: TGTGCCAGCAGTTCACAGGGATATACGCAGTATTTT. The J gene is TRBJ2-3, the V gene TRBV27; perhaps TRBD1 as D (6 bases). V was clipped by 4 bases and J by 7 bases, with 9 bases between them. CDR1 and CDR2 from the germline V gene are MNHEY and SMNVEV (reference sequence). The CDR3 runs to 12 residues.

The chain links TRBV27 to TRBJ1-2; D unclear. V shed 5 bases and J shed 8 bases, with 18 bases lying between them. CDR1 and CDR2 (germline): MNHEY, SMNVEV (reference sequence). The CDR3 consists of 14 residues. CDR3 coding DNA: TGTGCCAGCAGTCCTCGGTCACTGATGGGGGGCTACACCTTC. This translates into CASSPRSLMGGYTF.

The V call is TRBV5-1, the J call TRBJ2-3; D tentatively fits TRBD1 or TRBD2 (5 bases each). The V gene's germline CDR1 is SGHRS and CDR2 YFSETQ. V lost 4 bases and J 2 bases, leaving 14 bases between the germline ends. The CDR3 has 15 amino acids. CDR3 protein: CASSPGTFSTDTQYF. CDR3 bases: TGCGCCAGCAGCCCCGGGACCTTCTCCACAGATACGCAGTATTTT.

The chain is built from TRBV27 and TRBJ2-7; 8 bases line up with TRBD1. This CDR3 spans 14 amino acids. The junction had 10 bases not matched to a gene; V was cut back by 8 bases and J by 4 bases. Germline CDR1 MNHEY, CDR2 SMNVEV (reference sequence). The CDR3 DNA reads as TGTGCCAGCGCCACCTCGGGACAGGTTTACGAGCAGTACTTC. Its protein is CASATSGQVYEQYF.

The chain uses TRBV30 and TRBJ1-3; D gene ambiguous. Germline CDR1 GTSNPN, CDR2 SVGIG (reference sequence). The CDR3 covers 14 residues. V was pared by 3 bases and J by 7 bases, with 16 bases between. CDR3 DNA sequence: TGTGCCTGGAGGCCTAGGAGTGCCGGGAACACCATATATTTT. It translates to CAWRPRSAGNTIYF.

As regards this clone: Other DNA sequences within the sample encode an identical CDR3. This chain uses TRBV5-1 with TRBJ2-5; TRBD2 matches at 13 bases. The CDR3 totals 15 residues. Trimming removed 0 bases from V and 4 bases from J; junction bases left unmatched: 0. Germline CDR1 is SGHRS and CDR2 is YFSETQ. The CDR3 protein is CASSLGLAGGETQYF. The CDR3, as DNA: TGCGCCAGCAGCTTGGGACTAGCGGGAGGAGAGACCCAGTACTTC. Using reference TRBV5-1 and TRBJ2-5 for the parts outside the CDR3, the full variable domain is KAGVTQTPRYLIKTRGQQVTLSCSPISGHRSVSWYQQTPGQGLQFLFEYFSETQRNKGNFPGRFSGRQFSNSRSEMNVSTLELGDSALYLCASSLGLAGGETQYFGPGTRLLVL.

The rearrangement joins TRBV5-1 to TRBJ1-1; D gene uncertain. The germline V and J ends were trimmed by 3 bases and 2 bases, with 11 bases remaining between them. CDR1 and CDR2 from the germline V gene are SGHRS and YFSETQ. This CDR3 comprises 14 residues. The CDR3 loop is CASSSLDRNTEAFF. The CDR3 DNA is TGCGCCAGCAGCTCATTAGACCGAAACACTGAAGCTTTCTTT.

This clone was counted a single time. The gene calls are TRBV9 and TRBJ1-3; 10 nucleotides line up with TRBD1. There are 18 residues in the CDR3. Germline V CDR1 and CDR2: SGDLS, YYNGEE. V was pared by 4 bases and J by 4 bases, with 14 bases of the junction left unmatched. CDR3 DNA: TGTGCCAGCAGCTTACAGGGACAGGGGAAAAAGTCCGGAAACACCATATATTTT. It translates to CASSLQGQGKKSGNTIYF.

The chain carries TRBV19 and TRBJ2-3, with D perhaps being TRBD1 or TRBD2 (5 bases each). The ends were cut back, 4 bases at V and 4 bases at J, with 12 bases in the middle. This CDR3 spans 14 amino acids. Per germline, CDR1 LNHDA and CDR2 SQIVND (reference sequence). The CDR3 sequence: CASSNPGTADTQYF. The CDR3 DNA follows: TGTGCCAGTAGTAACCCCGGGACGGCAGATACGCAGTATTTT. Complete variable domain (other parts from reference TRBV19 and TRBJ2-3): DGGITQSPKYLFRKEGQNVTLSCEQNLNHDAMYWYRQDPGQGLRLIYYSQIVNDFQKGDIAEGYSVSREKKESFPLTVTSAQKNPTAFYLCASSNPGTADTQYFGPGTRLTVL.

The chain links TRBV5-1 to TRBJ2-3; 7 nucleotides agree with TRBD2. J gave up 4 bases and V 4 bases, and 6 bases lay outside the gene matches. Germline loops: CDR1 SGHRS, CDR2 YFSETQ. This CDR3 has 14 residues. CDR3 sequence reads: CASSVTSESDTQYF. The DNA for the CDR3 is TGCGCCAGCAGCGTTACTAGCGAGTCAGATACGCAGTATTTT. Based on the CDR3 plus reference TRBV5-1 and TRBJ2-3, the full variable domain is KAGVTQTPRYLIKTRGQQVTLSCSPISGHRSVSWYQQTPGQGLQFLFEYFSETQRNKGNFPGRFSGRQFSNSRSEMNVSTLELGDSALYLCASSVTSESDTQYFGPGTRLTVL.